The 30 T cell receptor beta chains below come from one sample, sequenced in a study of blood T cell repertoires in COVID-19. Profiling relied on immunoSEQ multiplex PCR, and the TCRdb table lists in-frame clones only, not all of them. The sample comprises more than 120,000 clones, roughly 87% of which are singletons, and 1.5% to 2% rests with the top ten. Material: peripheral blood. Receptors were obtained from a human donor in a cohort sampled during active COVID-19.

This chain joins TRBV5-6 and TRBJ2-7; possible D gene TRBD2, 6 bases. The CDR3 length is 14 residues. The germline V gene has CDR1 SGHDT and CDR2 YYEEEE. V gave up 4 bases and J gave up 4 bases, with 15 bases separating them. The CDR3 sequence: CASSGRDLNYEQYF. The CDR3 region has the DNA TGTGCCAGCAGCGGTAGGGACTTAAATTACGAGCAGTACTTC.

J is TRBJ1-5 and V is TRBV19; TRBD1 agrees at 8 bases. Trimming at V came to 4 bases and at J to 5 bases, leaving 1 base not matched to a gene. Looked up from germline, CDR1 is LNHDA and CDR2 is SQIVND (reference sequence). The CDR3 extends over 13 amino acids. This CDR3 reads CASSTGGDQPQHF. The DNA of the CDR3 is TGTGCCAGTAGTACAGGGGGCGATCAGCCCCAGCATTTT.

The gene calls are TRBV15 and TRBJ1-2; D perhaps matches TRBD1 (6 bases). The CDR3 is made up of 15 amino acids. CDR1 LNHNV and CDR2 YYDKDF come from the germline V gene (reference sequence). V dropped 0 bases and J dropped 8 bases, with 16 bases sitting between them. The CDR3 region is CATSREADRRIGYTF. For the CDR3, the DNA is TGTGCCACCAGCAGAGAAGCGGACAGAAGGATCGGCTACACCTTC.

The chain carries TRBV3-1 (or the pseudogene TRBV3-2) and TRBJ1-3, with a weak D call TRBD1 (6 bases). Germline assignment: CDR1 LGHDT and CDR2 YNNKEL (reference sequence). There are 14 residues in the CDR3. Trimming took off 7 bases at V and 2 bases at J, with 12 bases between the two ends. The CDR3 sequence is CASTARGPGNTIYF. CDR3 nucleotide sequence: TGTGCCAGCACCGCGCGGGGGCCTGGAAACACCATATATTTT.

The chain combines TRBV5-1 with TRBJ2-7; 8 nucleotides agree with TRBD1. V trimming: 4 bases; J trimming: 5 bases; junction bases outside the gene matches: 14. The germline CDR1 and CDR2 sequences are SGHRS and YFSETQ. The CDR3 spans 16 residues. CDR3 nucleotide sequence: TGCGCCAGCAGCCCACTTGGACAGGGCCCCGCCAACGAGCAGTACTTC. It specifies CASSPLGQGPANEQYF. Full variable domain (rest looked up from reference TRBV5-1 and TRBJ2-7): KAGVTQTPRYLIKTRGQQVTLSCSPISGHRSVSWYQQTPGQGLQFLFEYFSETQRNKGNFPGRFSGRQFSNSRSEMNVSTLELGDSALYLCASSPLGQGPANEQYFGPGTRLTVT.

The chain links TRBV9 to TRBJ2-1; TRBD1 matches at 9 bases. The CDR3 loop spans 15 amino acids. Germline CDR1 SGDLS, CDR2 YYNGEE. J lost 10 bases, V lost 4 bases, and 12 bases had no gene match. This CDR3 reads CASSPTGTGNLEQFF. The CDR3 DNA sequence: TGTGCCAGCAGCCCAACCGGGACAGGGAACTTGGAGCAGTTCTTC.

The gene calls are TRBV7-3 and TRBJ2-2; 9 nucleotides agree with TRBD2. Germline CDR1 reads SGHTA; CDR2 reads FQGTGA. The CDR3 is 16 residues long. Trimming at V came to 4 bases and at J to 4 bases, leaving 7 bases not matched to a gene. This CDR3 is CASSSSGGTLTGELFF. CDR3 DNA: TGTGCCAGCAGCTCCAGCGGGGGGACGCTCACCGGGGAGCTGTTTTTT.

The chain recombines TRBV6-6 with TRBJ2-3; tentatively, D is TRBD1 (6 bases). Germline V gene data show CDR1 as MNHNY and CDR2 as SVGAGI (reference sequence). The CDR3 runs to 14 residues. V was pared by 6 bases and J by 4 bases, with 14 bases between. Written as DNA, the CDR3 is TGTGCCAGCAGCAATCCCAACAGGGCAGATACGCAGTATTTT. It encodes CASSNPNRADTQYF.

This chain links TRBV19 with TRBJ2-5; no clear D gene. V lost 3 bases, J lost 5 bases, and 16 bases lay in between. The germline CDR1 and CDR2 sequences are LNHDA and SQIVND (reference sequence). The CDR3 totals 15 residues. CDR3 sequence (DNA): TGTGCCAGTAGTATCGGCCAGGCCTCGCGTGAGACCCAGTACTTC. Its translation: CASSIGQASRETQYF.

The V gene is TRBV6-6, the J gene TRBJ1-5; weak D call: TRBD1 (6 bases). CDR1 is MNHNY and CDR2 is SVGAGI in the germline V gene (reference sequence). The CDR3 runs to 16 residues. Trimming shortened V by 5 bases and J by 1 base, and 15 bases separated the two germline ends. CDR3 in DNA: TGTGCCAGCAGTCGGGTCCTTGGACAGAGCAATCAGCCCCAGCATTTT. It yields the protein CASSRVLGQSNQPQHF.

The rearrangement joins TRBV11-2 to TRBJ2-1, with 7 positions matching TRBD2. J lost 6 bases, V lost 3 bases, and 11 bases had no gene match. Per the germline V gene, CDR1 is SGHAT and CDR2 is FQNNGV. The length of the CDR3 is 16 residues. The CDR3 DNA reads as TGTGCCAGCAGCTTTCTTCGACGGGGGGATTTCAATGAGCAGTTCTTC. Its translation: CASSFLRRGDFNEQFF.

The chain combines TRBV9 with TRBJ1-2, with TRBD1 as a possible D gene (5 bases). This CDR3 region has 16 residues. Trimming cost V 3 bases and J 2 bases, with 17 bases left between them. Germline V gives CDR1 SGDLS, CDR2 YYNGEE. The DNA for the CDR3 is TGTGCCAGCAGCGATCCCCGGGGGGAGGGGAACTATGGCTACACCTTC. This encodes CASSDPRGEGNYGYTF.

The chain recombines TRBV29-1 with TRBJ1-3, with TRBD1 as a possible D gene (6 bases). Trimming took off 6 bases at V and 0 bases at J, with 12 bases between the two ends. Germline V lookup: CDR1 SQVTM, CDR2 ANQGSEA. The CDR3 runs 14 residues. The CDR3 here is CSVLGQPSGNTIYF. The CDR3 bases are TGCAGCGTCCTCGGACAGCCCTCTGGAAACACCATATATTTT.

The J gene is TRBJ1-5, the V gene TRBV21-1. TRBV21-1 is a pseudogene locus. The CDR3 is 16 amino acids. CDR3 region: CASSLPDPDYNQPQHF. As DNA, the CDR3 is TGTGCCAGCAGCCTCCCAGACCCGGACTACAATCAGCCCCAGCATTTT.

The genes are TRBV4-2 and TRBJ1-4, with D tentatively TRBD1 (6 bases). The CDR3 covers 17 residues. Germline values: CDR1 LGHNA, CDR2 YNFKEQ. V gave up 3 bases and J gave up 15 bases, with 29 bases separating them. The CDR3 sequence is CASSQPTQGHPNELMFF. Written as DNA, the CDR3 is TGTGCCAGCAGCCAGCCGACCCAGGGACACCCTAATGAATTGATGTTTTTT.

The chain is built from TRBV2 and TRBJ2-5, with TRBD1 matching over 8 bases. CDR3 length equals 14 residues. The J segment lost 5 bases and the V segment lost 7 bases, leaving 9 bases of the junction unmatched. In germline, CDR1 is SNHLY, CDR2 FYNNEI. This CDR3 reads CASNGDRGLETQYF. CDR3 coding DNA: TGTGCCAGCAATGGCGACAGGGGTTTGGAGACCCAGTACTTC.

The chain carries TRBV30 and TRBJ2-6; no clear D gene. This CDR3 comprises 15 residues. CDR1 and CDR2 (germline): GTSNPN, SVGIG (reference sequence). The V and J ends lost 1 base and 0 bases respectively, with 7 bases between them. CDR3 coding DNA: TGTGCCTGGAGTGAACTTCTCTCTGGGGCCAACGTCCTGACTTTC. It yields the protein CAWSELLSGANVLTF.

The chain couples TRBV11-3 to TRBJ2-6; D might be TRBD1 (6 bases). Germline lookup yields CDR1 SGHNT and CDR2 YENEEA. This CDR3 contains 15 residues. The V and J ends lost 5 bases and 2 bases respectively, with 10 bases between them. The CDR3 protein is CASSREGAGANVLTF. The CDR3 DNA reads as TGTGCCAGCAGCAGAGAGGGGGCTGGGGCCAACGTCCTGACTTTC. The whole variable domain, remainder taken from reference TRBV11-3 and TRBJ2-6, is EAGVVQSPRYKIIEKKQPVAFWCNPISGHNTLYWYLQNLGQGPELLIRYENEEAVDDSQLPKDRFSAERLKGVDSTLKIQPAELGDSAVYLCASSREGAGANVLTFGAGSRLTVL.

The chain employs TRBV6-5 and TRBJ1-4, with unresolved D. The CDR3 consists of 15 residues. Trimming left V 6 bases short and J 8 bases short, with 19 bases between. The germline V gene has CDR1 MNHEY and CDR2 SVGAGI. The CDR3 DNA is TGTGCCAGCAGCGCGTCAATTAGTGGTTGGGAAAAACTGTTTTTT. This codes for CASSASISGWEKLFF.

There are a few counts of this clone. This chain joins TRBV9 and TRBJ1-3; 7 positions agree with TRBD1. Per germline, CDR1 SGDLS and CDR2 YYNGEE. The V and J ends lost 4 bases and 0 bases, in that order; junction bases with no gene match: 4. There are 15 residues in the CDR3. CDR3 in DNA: TGTGCCAGCAGCTATACAGGGGACTCTGGAAACACCATATATTTT. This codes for CASSYTGDSGNTIYF.

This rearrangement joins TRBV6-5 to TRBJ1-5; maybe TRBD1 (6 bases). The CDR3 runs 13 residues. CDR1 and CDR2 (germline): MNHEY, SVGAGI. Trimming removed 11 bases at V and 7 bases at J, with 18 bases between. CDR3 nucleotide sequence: TGTGCCGCCCTAGCGGCAGGGGAACAGCCCCAGCATTTT. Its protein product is CAALAAGEQPQHF.

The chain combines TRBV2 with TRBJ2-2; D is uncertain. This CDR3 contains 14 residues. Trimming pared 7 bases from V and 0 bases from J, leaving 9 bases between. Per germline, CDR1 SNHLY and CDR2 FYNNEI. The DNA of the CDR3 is TGTGCCAGCAATAGACAATCGAACACCGGGGAGCTGTTTTTT. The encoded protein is CASNRQSNTGELFF.

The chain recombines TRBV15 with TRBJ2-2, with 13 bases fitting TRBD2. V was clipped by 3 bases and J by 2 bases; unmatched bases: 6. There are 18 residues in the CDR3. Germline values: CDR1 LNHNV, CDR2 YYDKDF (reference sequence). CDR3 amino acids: CATSRPTSGGPNTGELFF. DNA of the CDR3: TGTGCCACCAGCAGGCCGACTAGCGGGGGGCCTAACACCGGGGAGCTGTTTTTT.

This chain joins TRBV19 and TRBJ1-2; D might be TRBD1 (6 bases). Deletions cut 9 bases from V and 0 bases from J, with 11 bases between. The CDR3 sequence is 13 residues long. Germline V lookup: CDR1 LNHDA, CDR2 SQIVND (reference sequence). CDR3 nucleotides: TGTGCCAGAGACAGGTCGCCTAACTATGGCTACACCTTC. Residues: CARDRSPNYGYTF.

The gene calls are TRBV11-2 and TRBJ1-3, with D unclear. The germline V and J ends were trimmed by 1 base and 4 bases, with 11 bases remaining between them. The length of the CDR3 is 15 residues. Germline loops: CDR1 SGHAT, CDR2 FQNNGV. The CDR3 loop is CASSLVAVPGNTIYF. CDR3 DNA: TGTGCCAGCAGCTTAGTCGCGGTACCGGGAAACACCATATATTTT.

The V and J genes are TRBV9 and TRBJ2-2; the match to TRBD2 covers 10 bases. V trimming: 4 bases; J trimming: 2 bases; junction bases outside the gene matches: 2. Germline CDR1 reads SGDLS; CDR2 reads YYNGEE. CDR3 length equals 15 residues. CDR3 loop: CASSTSGTNTGELFF. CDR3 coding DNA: TGTGCCAGCAGCACTAGCGGGACTAACACCGGGGAGCTGTTTTTT.

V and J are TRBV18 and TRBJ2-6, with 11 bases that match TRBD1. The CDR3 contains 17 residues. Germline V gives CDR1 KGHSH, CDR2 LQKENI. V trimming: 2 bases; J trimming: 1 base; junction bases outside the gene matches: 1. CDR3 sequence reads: CASSPGQGASGANVLTF. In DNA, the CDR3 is TGTGCCAGCTCACCAGGACAGGGGGCGTCTGGGGCCAACGTCCTGACTTTC.

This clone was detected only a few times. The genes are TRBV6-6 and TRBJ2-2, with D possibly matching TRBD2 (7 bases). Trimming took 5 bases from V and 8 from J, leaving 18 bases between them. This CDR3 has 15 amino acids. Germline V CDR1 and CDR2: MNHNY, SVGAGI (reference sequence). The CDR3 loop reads CASSTPRGRGGELFF. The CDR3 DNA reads TGTGCCAGCAGTACCCCAAGGGGGAGGGGAGGGGAGCTGTTTTTT.

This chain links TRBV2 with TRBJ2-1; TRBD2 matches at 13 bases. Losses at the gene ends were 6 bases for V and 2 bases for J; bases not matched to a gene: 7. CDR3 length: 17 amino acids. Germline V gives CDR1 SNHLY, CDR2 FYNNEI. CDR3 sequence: CASRLWTSGGPYNEQFF. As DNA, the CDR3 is TGTGCCAGCAGGTTGTGGACTAGCGGGGGCCCCTACAATGAGCAGTTCTTC. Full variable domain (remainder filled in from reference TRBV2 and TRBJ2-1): EPEVTQTPSHQVTQMGQEVILRCVPISNHLYFYWYRQILGQKVEFLVSFYNNEISEKSEIFDDQFSVERPDGSNFTLKIRSTKLEDSAMYFCASRLWTSGGPYNEQFFGPGTRLTVL.

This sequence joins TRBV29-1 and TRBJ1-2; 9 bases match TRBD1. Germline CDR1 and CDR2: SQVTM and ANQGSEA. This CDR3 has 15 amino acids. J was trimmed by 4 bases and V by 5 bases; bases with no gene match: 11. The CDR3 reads CSVYPGTGIRYGYTF. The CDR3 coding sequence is TGCAGCGTTTACCCCGGGACAGGGATCCGCTATGGCTACACCTTC.